This TCR beta chain was recovered during a study of CD8+CD57+ T cells in acquired aplastic anemia. Background on the study: CD4+ cells from healthy donors averaged roughly 11 million reads.

The CDR3 consists of 12 residues. The V gene's germline CDR1 is DFQATT and CDR2 SNEGSKA (reference sequence). Trimming took off 3 bases at V and 0 bases at J, with 5 bases between the two ends. The template used for profiling TCR beta VDJ and CDR3 was genomic DNA. TCRdb passed the reads through MiXCR, listing each CDR3 protein once. The sample consists of about 190,000 distinct CDR3 sequences, about half of them appearing once. This rearrangement joins TRBV20-1 to TRBJ1-1; D is uncertain. The TCR sequence derives from a human donor in good health, serving as a control. The sequenced sample consisted of sorted CD4+, CD8+, or CD8+CD57+ T cells (not recorded which) from PBMCs. CDR3 sequence reads: CSASRVNTEAFF. DNA of the CDR3: TGCAGTGCTAGTCGTGTGAACACTGAAGCTTTCTTT.